A selection of T cell receptor beta chains follows, all from one sample in a study of beta chain features in type 1 diabetes. Assay used: immunoSEQ multiplex PCR; TCRdb lists only in-frame clones, some missing. The sample has some 160,000 clones, roughly 10% seen once. The sequencing input was central memory CD4+ T cells from blood. The receptor set was obtained from a woman in her twenties or thirties with type 1 diabetes. Both conserved end residues are part of each CDR3. Each record gives: clone size, V gene, J gene, D gene, CDR3 DNA, CDR3 protein. A D gene is named only where the DNA matches it firmly. Not all rows give a size; the values are once, few, many and, for expanded clones, a class.

clone size: .; V gene: TRBV6-5; J gene: TRBJ2-2; D gene: .; CDR3 DNA: TGTGCCAGCACCCCGGACATTTGGAACACCGGGGAGCTGTTTTTT; CDR3 protein: CASTPDIWNTGELFF
clone size: few; V gene: TRBV4-1; J gene: TRBJ2-1; D gene: .; CDR3 DNA: TGTGCCAGCAGCCAAGACGGCGGCACCTCCTACAATGAGCAGTTCTTC; CDR3 protein: CASSQDGGTSYNEQFF
clone size: .; V gene: TRBV7-2; J gene: TRBJ2-1; D gene: TRBD2; CDR3 DNA: TGTGCCAGCAGCTTACCACTAGCGGACAATGAGCAGTTCTTC; CDR3 protein: CASSLPLADNEQFF
clone size: .; V gene: TRBV30; J gene: TRBJ2-5; D gene: TRBD2; CDR3 DNA: TGTGCCTGGAGTGGGACTAGCCGGGAGACCCAGTACTTC; CDR3 protein: CAWSGTSRETQYF
clone size: once; V gene: TRBV10-3; J gene: TRBJ2-2; D gene: TRBD2; CDR3 DNA: TGTGCCATCAGACTAGCGGGAGCCACCGGGGAGCCGTTTTTT; CDR3 protein: CAIRLAGATGEPFF
clone size: .; V gene: TRBV6-5; J gene: TRBJ2-3; D gene: .; CDR3 DNA: TGTGCCAGCAGTTGGAGTAGGCGCAGCACAGATACGCAGTATTTT; CDR3 protein: CASSWSRRSTDTQYF
clone size: .; V gene: TRBV5-1; J gene: TRBJ1-1; D gene: .; CDR3 DNA: TGCGCCAGCAGCCCGGGAGGACAGATGGGACCGAACACTGAAGCTTTCTTT; CDR3 protein: CASSPGGQMGPNTEAFF
clone size: few; V gene: TRBV28; J gene: TRBJ1-4; D gene: TRBD1; CDR3 DNA: TGTGCCAGCTGCTCGCCCGGGACAGGGAATGAAAAACTGTTTTTT; CDR3 protein: CASCSPGTGNEKLFF
clone size: many; V gene: TRBV28; J gene: TRBJ2-1; D gene: .; CDR3 DNA: TGTGCCAGCAGTCCCCTCCGGTCCTCCTACAATGAGCAGTTCTTC; CDR3 protein: CASSPLRSSYNEQFF
clone size: few; V gene: TRBV25-1; J gene: TRBJ2-5; D gene: .; CDR3 DNA: TGTGCCAGCAGTGAAGTCTACGGAGAGACCCAGTACTTC; CDR3 protein: CASSEVYGETQYF
clone size: .; V gene: TRBV20-1; J gene: TRBJ1-1; D gene: .; CDR3 DNA: TGCAGTGCTAGAGAGAGGAATGAAGCTTTCTTT; CDR3 protein: CSARERNEAFF
clone size: .; V gene: TRBV15; J gene: TRBJ2-5; D gene: TRBD2; CDR3 DNA: TGTGCCACCAGAGGTGGGACTAGCGGATCCGAGACCCAGTACTTC; CDR3 protein: CATRGGTSGSETQYF
clone size: few; V gene: TRBV2; J gene: TRBJ2-5; D gene: .; CDR3 DNA: TGTGCCAGCAGGACCGGGACTGCTGGGGAGACCCAGTACTTC; CDR3 protein: CASRTGTAGETQYF
clone size: .; V gene: TRBV19; J gene: TRBJ2-7; D gene: TRBD1; CDR3 DNA: TGTGCCAGTAGTATTGGGACAGGGTTCCACGAGCAGTACTTC; CDR3 protein: CASSIGTGFHEQYF
clone size: few; V gene: TRBV30; J gene: TRBJ2-5; D gene: .; CDR3 DNA: TGTGCCTGGAGACAGTTCCAAGAGACCCAGTACTTC; CDR3 protein: CAWRQFQETQYF
clone size: few; V gene: TRBV5-1; J gene: TRBJ1-2; D gene: .; CDR3 DNA: TGCGCCAGCAGCTTGGTTGAGGGCTATGGCTACACCTTC; CDR3 protein: CASSLVEGYGYTF
clone size: few; V gene: TRBV11-1; J gene: TRBJ2-7; D gene: TRBD2; CDR3 DNA: TGTGCCAGTCGTCCGCTAGCGGGGTCCTACGAGCAGTACTTC; CDR3 protein: CASRPLAGSYEQYF
clone size: .; V gene: TRBV18; J gene: TRBJ2-3; D gene: .; CDR3 DNA: TGTGCCAGCTCACCAAGGAGTACTACTAGCACAGATACGCAGTATTTT; CDR3 protein: CASSPRSTTSTDTQYF
clone size: .; V gene: TRBV18; J gene: TRBJ1-1; D gene: .; CDR3 DNA: TGTGCCAGCTCGCCCGACCGGGGGAGAGCTTTCTTT; CDR3 protein: CASSPDRGRAFF
clone size: .; V gene: TRBV25-1; J gene: TRBJ1-5; D gene: .; CDR3 DNA: TGTGCCAGCAGTGGCTATAGCAATCAGCCCCAGCATTTT; CDR3 protein: CASSGYSNQPQHF
clone size: few; V gene: TRBV28; J gene: TRBJ2-7; D gene: TRBD2; CDR3 DNA: TGTGCCAGCAGTGAAGGGACTAGCGGGCGGAAACAGTACTTC; CDR3 protein: CASSEGTSGRKQYF
clone size: .; V gene: TRBV25-1; J gene: TRBJ1-5; D gene: .; CDR3 DNA: TGTGCCAGCAGTGTGACAGGCAGCAATCAGCCCCAGCATTTT; CDR3 protein: CASSVTGSNQPQHF
clone size: few; V gene: TRBV19; J gene: TRBJ2-1; D gene: TRBD1; CDR3 DNA: TGTGCCAGTAGTGGGACAGGGGGAGCCCTGGGAAATGAGCAGTTCTTC; CDR3 protein: CASSGTGGALGNEQFF
clone size: few; V gene: TRBV28; J gene: TRBJ2-7; D gene: .; CDR3 DNA: TGTGCCAGCAGTTCCCGGGACACAGCAGGGGAGCAGTACTTC; CDR3 protein: CASSSRDTAGEQYF